These 2 T cell receptor beta chains came from one sample sequenced in a study of naive and memory T cell subsets. TCR cDNA received a 3' ligated oligonucleotide that carried a UMI. Four PCR rounds used nested alpha and beta constant region primers plus the SP2 primer. Using its own MiXCR run on the 5' RACE reads, TCRdb lists one record per CDR3 protein. This table has roughly 48,000 distinct CDR3 sequences, 4% to 5% appearing once. These receptors were obtained from a female donor in good health.

This clonotype was observed at least ten times. The V gene is TRBV28, the J gene TRBJ2-2, with 7 bases identical to TRBD2. Germline-derived CDR1 and CDR2 are MDHEN and SYDVKM. V trimming: 5 bases; J trimming: 2 bases; junction bases outside the gene matches: 11. CDR3 length equals 17 residues. This chain's CDR3 is CASSPPFSGPNTGELFF. In DNA, the CDR3 is TGTGCCAGCAGTCCCCCCTTTAGCGGGCCTAACACCGGGGAGCTGTTTTTT. Filled out from reference TRBV28 and TRBJ2-2, the complete variable domain reads DVKVTQSSRYLVKRTGEKVFLECVQDMDHENMFWYRQDPGLGLRLIYFSYDVKMKEKGDIPEGYSVSREKKERFSLILESASTNQTSMYLCASSPPFSGPNTGELFFGEGSRLTVL.

This clonotype was observed at least ten times. The chain recombines TRBV11-1 with TRBJ2-1; 9 nucleotides line up with TRBD1. The ends lost 7 bases at V and 8 bases at J; junction bases unmatched: 12. This CDR3 region has 15 residues. Germline V gene lookup returns CDR1 SGHAT and CDR2 FQDESV (reference sequence). CDR3: CASNKGDRVDYEQFF. Here the CDR3 DNA reads TGTGCCAGCAACAAGGGGGACAGGGTTGATTATGAGCAGTTCTTC. The full variable domain, completed using reference TRBV11-1 and TRBJ2-1, is EAEVAQSPRYKITEKSQAVAFWCDPISGHATLYWYRQILGQGPELLVQFQDESVVDDSQLPKDRFSAERLKGVDSTLKIQPAELGDSAMYLCASNKGDRVDYEQFFGPGTRLTVL.